A single sample gave rise to the 30 T cell receptor beta chains below, sequenced in a study of blood T cell repertoires in COVID-19. Measured with immunoSEQ multiplex PCR; TCRdb has only the in-frame clones, and not every one. Here the sample spans 55,000 to 75,000 clones, roughly 84% being singletons. Sequenced: peripheral blood. The source of these receptors is a man aged 50-60 years with acute or convalescent COVID-19.

The J gene is TRBJ2-3, the V gene TRBV4-2, with TRBD2 matching over 14 bases. The trim removed 4 bases at V and 4 bases at J, leaving 7 bases unmatched. The germline V gene encodes CDR1 LGHNA and CDR2 YNFKEQ. The CDR3 covers 17 residues. The chain's CDR3 is CASSLGLAGGGSDTQYF. CDR3 DNA sequence: TGTGCCAGCAGCCTAGGACTAGCGGGAGGAGGGTCAGATACGCAGTATTTT.

J is TRBJ2-3 and V is TRBV28; no clear D gene. V gave up 5 bases and J gave up 0 bases, with 6 bases separating them. The CDR3 covers 13 residues. CDR1 and CDR2 (germline): MDHEN, SYDVKM. CDR3 amino acids: CASSPSSTDTQYF. CDR3 coding DNA: TGTGCCAGCAGTCCGTCCAGCACAGATACGCAGTATTTT.

The chain combines TRBV4-1 with TRBJ1-6; D is perhaps TRBD1 (6 bases). CDR3 size: 17 residues. CDR1 is MGHRA and CDR2 is YSYEKL in the germline V gene. Trimming took 4 bases from V and 0 from J, leaving 13 bases between them. The CDR3 DNA sequence: TGCGCCAGCAGCCCGAGGACAGAGAGCTCCTATAATTCACCCCTCCACTTT. It yields the protein CASSPRTESSYNSPLHF.

This clone was counted a single time. The chain combines TRBV25-1 with TRBJ2-3; D gene ambiguous. Trimming cost V 8 bases and J 2 bases, with 17 bases left between them. The CDR3 is made up of 15 amino acids. The germline CDR1 and CDR2 sequences are MGHDK and SYGVNS. CDR3: CASGKSSKITDTQYF. DNA of the CDR3: TGTGCCAGCGGTAAGAGTAGCAAAATCACAGATACGCAGTATTTT.

V is TRBV6-6 and J is TRBJ1-2; 10 nucleotides match TRBD1. The J segment lost 5 bases and the V segment lost 5 bases, leaving 17 bases of the junction unmatched. The length of the CDR3 is 18 residues. CDR1 MNHNY and CDR2 SVGAGI come from the germline V gene (reference sequence). CDR3 amino acids: CASSQNRDRGPNSYGYTF. The DNA for the CDR3 is TGTGCCAGCAGTCAAAACCGGGACAGGGGCCCTAATTCGTATGGCTACACCTTC.

The chain recombines TRBV7-3 with TRBJ2-5; 8 positions match TRBD1. The germline V gene has CDR1 SGHTA and CDR2 FQGTGA. The CDR3 totals 15 residues. V gave up 5 bases and J gave up 5 bases; unmatched junction bases: 10. Written as DNA, the CDR3 is TGTGCCAGCAGCCTGGGGACAGGCCGAAGGGAGACCCAGTACTTC. This encodes CASSLGTGRRETQYF. The whole variable domain, filled in from reference TRBV7-3 and TRBJ2-5, reads GAGVSQTPSNKVTEKGKYVELRCDPISGHTALYWYRQSLGQGPEFLIYFQGTGAADDSGLPNDRFFAVRPEGSVSTLKIQRTERGDSAVYLCASSLGTGRRETQYFGPGTRLLVL.

The V and J genes are TRBV27 and TRBJ2-1, with 11 positions matching TRBD2. The germline V gene has CDR1 MNHEY and CDR2 SMNVEV (reference sequence). CDR3 length equals 15 residues. Trimming took 1 base from V and 7 from J; bases not matched to a gene: 3. The DNA of the CDR3 is TGTGCCAGCAGTTTATTTCCTAGCGGGAGGAATGAGCAGTTCTTC. It yields the protein CASSLFPSGRNEQFF.

This chain links TRBV7-2 with TRBJ1-2; D is perhaps TRBD1 (6 bases). This CDR3 contains 16 residues. CDR1 and CDR2 (germline): SGHTA, FQGNSA. Trimming stripped 5 bases from V and 4 bases from J, with 20 bases between. The CDR3 loop reads CASSKNPGQRSYGYTF. CDR3 bases: TGTGCCAGCAGCAAAAACCCGGGACAAAGAAGCTATGGCTACACCTTC. Full variable domain (remainder filled in from reference TRBV7-2 and TRBJ1-2): GAGVSQSPSNKVTEKGKDVELRCDPISGHTALYWYRQSLGQGLEFLIYFQGNSAPDKSGLPSDRFSAERTGGSVSTLTIQRTQQEDSAVYLCASSKNPGQRSYGYTFGSGTRLTVV.

The V call is TRBV27, the J call TRBJ1-1; D perhaps matches TRBD1 (6 bases). The CDR3 runs to 14 residues. The germline CDR1 and CDR2 sequences are MNHEY and SMNVEV (reference sequence). Trimming took 3 bases from V and 4 from J, leaving 12 bases between them. CDR3 sequence (DNA): TGTGCCAGCAGTTTGGGGGCGCGGGTCACTGAAGCTTTCTTT. This translates into CASSLGARVTEAFF.

This clone was seen only once. The chain carries TRBV7-3 and TRBJ2-1, with 7 bases matching TRBD2. Germline CDR1 reads SGHTA; CDR2 reads FQGTGA. The CDR3 totals 17 residues. V gave up 1 base and J gave up 8 bases; unmatched junction bases: 14. CDR3 region: CASSLMASGAGMHEQFF. As DNA, the CDR3 is TGTGCCAGCAGCTTAATGGCTAGCGGAGCGGGTATGCATGAGCAGTTCTTC.

The CDR3 region has the DNA TGTGCCAGCAGCCAACCGGACAGGGGAGGACTAGCGGGGGGTACCTCCAAGTATTTT. Translating gives CASSQPDRGGLAGGTSKYF. The chain carries TRBV14 and TRBJ2-3, with TRBD2 matching over 14 bases. The CDR3 runs to 19 residues. Germline-derived CDR1 and CDR2 are SGHDN and FVKESK. V lost 2 bases to trimming and J lost 13 bases; unmatched junction nucleotides: 20. Complete variable domain (other parts from reference TRBV14 and TRBJ2-3): EAGVTQFPSHSVIEKGQTVTLRCDPISGHDNLYWYRRVMGKEIKFLLHFVKESKQDESGMPNNRFLAERTGGTYSTLKVQPAELEDSGVYFCASSQPDRGGLAGGTSKYFGPGTRLTVL.

This sequence joins TRBV6-5 and TRBJ1-5; D is unclear. The germline V gene encodes CDR1 MNHEY and CDR2 SVGAGI. Trimming removed 6 bases from V and 2 bases from J, with 11 bases in between. The length of the CDR3 is 14 residues. CDR3 sequence: CASRPGLGNQPQHF. CDR3 DNA sequence: TGTGCCAGCAGGCCGGGTCTAGGCAATCAGCCCCAGCATTTT.

This clone was seen only a few times. This chain connects TRBV6-2 or TRBV6-3 to TRBJ2-7; TRBD1 matches at 9 bases. There are 17 residues in the CDR3. Germline lookup yields CDR1 MNHEY and CDR2 SVGEGT. J gave up 2 bases and V 4 bases, and 12 bases lay outside the gene matches. The chain's CDR3 is CASSSSRTGVGPYEQYF. The DNA for the CDR3 is TGTGCCAGCAGTTCGTCACGGACAGGGGTAGGCCCCTACGAGCAGTACTTC.

The chain uses TRBV6-1 and TRBJ2-7; 10 bases agree with TRBD2. The germline CDR1 and CDR2 sequences are MNHNS and SASEGT. This CDR3 contains 15 residues. V lost 3 bases to trimming and J lost 3 bases; unmatched junction nucleotides: 5. The CDR3 DNA reads TGTGCCAGCAGTGACCTAGCGGGGGCGGACTACGAGCAGTACTTC. Amino acids: CASSDLAGADYEQYF.

J is TRBJ1-2 and V is TRBV27, with 8 bases lining up with TRBD1. In germline, CDR1 is MNHEY, CDR2 SMNVEV (reference sequence). CDR3 length: 13 residues. After removal of 4 bases from V and 6 bases from J, the junction contained 4 bases not matched to a gene. DNA for the CDR3: TGTGCCAGCAGTTCCCAGACAGGGGATGGCTACACCTTC. It encodes CASSSQTGDGYTF.

The genes are TRBV6-2 or TRBV6-3 and TRBJ2-7; 11 bases fit TRBD2. The CDR3 spans 14 residues. Germline trimming cut 5 bases from V and 3 bases from J; bases unmatched to any gene: 3. The germline CDR1 and CDR2 sequences are MNHEY and SVGEGT. The CDR3 loop is CASSDTSGSYEQYF. Here the CDR3 DNA reads TGTGCCAGCAGTGACACTAGCGGGAGCTACGAGCAGTACTTC.

V gene TRBV19 combines with J gene TRBJ2-1, with D possibly TRBD1 on 5 matching bases. Looked up from germline, CDR1 is LNHDA and CDR2 is SQIVND (reference sequence). The CDR3 is 15 amino acids. Trimming pared 5 bases from V and 4 bases from J, leaving 15 bases between. CDR3 amino acids: CASSPGQSPYNEQFF. CDR3 coding DNA: TGTGCCAGTAGTCCAGGACAAAGTCCGTACAATGAGCAGTTCTTC. The variable domain in full, completed from reference TRBV19 and TRBJ2-1, reads DGGITQSPKYLFRKEGQNVTLSCEQNLNHDAMYWYRQDPGQGLRLIYYSQIVNDFQKGDIAEGYSVSREKKESFPLTVTSAQKNPTAFYLCASSPGQSPYNEQFFGPGTRLTVL.

This sequence joins TRBV7-2 and TRBJ2-3, with 10 positions matching TRBD2. This CDR3 spans 19 amino acids. V trimming: 1 base; J trimming: 5 bases; junction bases outside the gene matches: 15. Per germline, CDR1 SGHTA and CDR2 FQGNSA. The CDR3 protein is CASSLDFSRVAGGRDTQYF. DNA for the CDR3: TGTGCCAGCAGCTTAGATTTTAGTCGGGTAGCGGGGGGCCGAGATACGCAGTATTTT.

The chain is built from TRBV6-5 and TRBJ2-1; 7 bases agree with TRBD2. CDR1 is MNHEY and CDR2 is SVGAGI in the germline V gene. The CDR3 runs to 15 residues. V shed 7 bases, J shed 3 bases, and the junction held 9 bases outside the gene matches. The CDR3 is CASTKLGGSYNEQFF. CDR3 in DNA: TGTGCCAGCACCAAACTCGGGGGGAGCTACAATGAGCAGTTCTTC.

V is TRBV21-1 and J is TRBJ1-5; the D call TRBD1 from the table was never checked on the DNA. TRBV21-1 is noted as a pseudogene. The CDR3 runs 18 residues. The DNA of the CDR3 is TGTGCCAGCAGCAAGACCCTCGACAGGGTGATCTCCAATCAGCCCCAGCATTTT. This gives the protein CASSKTLDRVISNQPQHF.

The chain combines TRBV20-1 with TRBJ1-5, with TRBD1 matching 7 bases. The CDR3 length is 11 residues. V dropped 0 bases and J dropped 15; count of bases not matched to a gene: 5. Germline V gene data show CDR1 as DFQATT and CDR2 as SNEGSKA (reference sequence). The chain's CDR3 is CSARDEGQVHF. In DNA form, the CDR3 reads TGCAGTGCTAGAGATGAAGGACAGGTGCATTTT.

The chain employs TRBV10-1 and TRBJ2-1; 8 bases are shared with TRBD2. Germline CDR1 is WNHNN and CDR2 is SYGVQD (reference sequence). The CDR3 length is 16 residues. The V segment lost 0 bases and the J segment 8 bases; nucleotides outside the gene matches: 9. CDR3 coding DNA: TGCGCCAGCAGTGAGTCGACCGGGAGGGCCTGGGATGAGCAGTTCTTC. Translation: CASSESTGRAWDEQFF.

This chain connects TRBV19 to TRBJ1-3; a possible D gene is TRBD1 (6 bases). Trimming left V 6 bases short and J 0 bases short, with 15 bases between. CDR3 size: 16 residues. CDR1 is LNHDA, CDR2 SQIVND, per germline (reference sequence). The CDR3 region is CASSPGGRISGNTIYF. The CDR3 DNA follows: TGTGCCAGTAGCCCGGGGGGGCGAATCTCTGGAAACACCATATATTTT.

V is TRBV2 and J is TRBJ1-4; weak D call: TRBD1 (6 bases). The CDR3 runs to 19 residues. Germline CDR1 is SNHLY and CDR2 is FYNNEI. Trimming cost V 4 bases and J 0 bases, with 21 bases left between them. The CDR3 bases are TGTGCCAGCAGTGTCCACCCGTCGGACAGCCGAGCAACTAATGAAAAACTGTTTTTT. Amino acid sequence: CASSVHPSDSRATNEKLFF.

This clone was counted once. The chain joins TRBV25-1 to TRBJ2-3; D unresolved. The length of the CDR3 is 12 residues. CDR1 and CDR2 (germline): MGHDK, SYGVNS. The germline V and J ends were trimmed by 5 bases and 2 bases, with 5 bases remaining between them. The CDR3 DNA reads TGTGCCAGCAGTTTCCTCACAGATACGCAGTATTTT. Residues: CASSFLTDTQYF.

The chain has TRBV7-9 and TRBJ2-5; D is undetermined. Trimming left V 5 bases short and J 7 bases short, with 8 bases between. The CDR3 totals 11 residues. CDR1 SEHNR and CDR2 FQNEAQ come from the germline V gene (reference sequence). CDR3 residues: CASSRGGTQYF. DNA for the CDR3: TGTGCCAGCAGCCGAGGCGGGACCCAGTACTTC.

This chain uses TRBV7-3 with TRBJ2-7, with TRBD2 identical over 9 bases. CDR3 length: 15 residues. The V gene end was trimmed by 1 base and the J gene end by 3 bases; junction bases not matched to a gene: 4. Germline CDR1 SGHTA, CDR2 FQGTGA. The CDR3 protein is CASSLSASGNYEQYF. The DNA for the CDR3 is TGTGCCAGCAGCTTAAGTGCTAGCGGGAACTACGAGCAGTACTTC.

The chain recombines TRBV27 with TRBJ2-7, with 10 bases lining up with TRBD2. Germline CDR1 and CDR2: MNHEY and SMNVEV (reference sequence). With 4 bases clipped from V and 0 bases from J, the junction kept 3 bases outside the gene matches. The CDR3 has 15 residues. CDR3 in DNA: TGTGCCAGCAGTTCTAGCGGGAGCTACTCCTACGAGCAGTACTTC. This gives the protein CASSSSGSYSYEQYF.

This clone was seen a single time. The rearrangement uses TRBV5-1 and TRBJ2-7; D may be TRBD1 (7 bases). V lost 0 bases to trimming and J lost 2 bases, with 12 bases between them. CDR1 is SGHRS and CDR2 is YFSETQ in the germline V gene. The CDR3 has 15 residues. CDR3 nucleotide sequence: TGCGCCAGCAGCTTGGTGCCAGGGGGGACCTACGAGCAGTACTTC. This gives the protein CASSLVPGGTYEQYF.

This clone was counted once. V gene TRBV10-3 combines with J gene TRBJ2-7; TRBD2 aligns across 7 bases. J was trimmed by 2 bases and V by 0 bases; bases with no gene match: 1. There are 14 residues in the CDR3. The germline V gene encodes CDR1 ENHRY and CDR2 SYGVKD. The CDR3 region has the DNA TGTGCCATCAGTGAGTCCGGGGGGACCTACGAGCAGTACTTC. It yields the protein CAISESGGTYEQYF.